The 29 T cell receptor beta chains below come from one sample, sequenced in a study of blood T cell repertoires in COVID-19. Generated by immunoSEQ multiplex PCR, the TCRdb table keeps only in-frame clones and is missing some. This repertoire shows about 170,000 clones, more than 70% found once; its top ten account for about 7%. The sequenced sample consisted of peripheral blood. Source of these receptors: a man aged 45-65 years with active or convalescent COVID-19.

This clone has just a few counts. The CDR3 loop reads CASSVSTGVNYEQYF. DNA of the CDR3: TGCGCCAGCAGTGTGTCGACAGGAGTAAACTACGAGCAGTACTTC. This sequence joins TRBV5-1 and TRBJ2-7, with D maybe TRBD1 (6 bases). V lost 5 bases and J 3 bases, leaving 18 bases between the germline ends. Per the germline V gene, CDR1 is SGHRS and CDR2 is YFSETQ. This CDR3 region has 15 residues.

CDR3 coding DNA: TGCGCCAGCAGCCAAGATTGGGCGGGGGGGCGCCCAGATACGCAGTATTTT. It translates to CASSQDWAGGRPDTQYF. The J gene is TRBJ2-3, the V gene TRBV4-3; 9 nucleotides line up with TRBD2. Trimming removed 0 bases from V and 4 bases from J; junction bases left unmatched: 8. The CDR3 is 17 residues long. Germline values: CDR1 LGHNA, CDR2 YSLEER.

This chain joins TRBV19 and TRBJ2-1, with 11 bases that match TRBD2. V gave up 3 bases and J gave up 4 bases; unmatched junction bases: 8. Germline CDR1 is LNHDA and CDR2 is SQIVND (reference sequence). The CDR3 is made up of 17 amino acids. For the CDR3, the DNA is TGTGCCAGTAGTATTGCTGTAGCGGGGGGGAGATACAATGAGCAGTTCTTC. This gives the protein CASSIAVAGGRYNEQFF.

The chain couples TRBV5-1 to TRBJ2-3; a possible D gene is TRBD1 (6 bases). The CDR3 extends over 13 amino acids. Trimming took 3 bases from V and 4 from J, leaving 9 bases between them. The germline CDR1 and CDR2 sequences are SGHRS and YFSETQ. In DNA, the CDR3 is TGCGCCAGCAGCTCAACAGGGTCAGATACGCAGTATTTT. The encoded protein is CASSSTGSDTQYF.

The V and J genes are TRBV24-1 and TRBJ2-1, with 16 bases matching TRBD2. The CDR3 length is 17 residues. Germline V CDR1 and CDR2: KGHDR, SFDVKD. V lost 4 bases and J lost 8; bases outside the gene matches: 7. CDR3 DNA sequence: TGTGCCACCAGTGACCCTGGGACTAGCGGGGGGGCCGATGAGCAGTTCTTC. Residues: CATSDPGTSGGADEQFF.

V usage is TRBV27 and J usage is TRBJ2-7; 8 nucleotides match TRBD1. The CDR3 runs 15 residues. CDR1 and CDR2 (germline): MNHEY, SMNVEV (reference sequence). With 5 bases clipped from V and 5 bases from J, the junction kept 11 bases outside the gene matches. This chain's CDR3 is CASSLRIDRGHEQYF. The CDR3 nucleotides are TGTGCCAGCAGTCTTCGAATTGACAGGGGCCACGAGCAGTACTTC.

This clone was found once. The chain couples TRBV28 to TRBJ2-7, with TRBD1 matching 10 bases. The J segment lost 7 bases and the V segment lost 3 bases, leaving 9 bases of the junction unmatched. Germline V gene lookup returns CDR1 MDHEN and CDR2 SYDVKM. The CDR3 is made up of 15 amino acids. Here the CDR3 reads CASSFMGQGTGEQYF. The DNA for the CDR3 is TGTGCCAGCAGTTTTATGGGACAGGGGACGGGTGAGCAGTACTTC.

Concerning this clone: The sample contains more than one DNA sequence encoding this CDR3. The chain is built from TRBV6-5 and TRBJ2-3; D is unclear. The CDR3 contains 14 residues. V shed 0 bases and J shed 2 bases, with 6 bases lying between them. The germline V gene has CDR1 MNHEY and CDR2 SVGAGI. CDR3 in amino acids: CASSYSSNTDTQYF. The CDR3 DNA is TGTGCCAGCAGTTACTCGAGCAACACAGATACGCAGTATTTT.

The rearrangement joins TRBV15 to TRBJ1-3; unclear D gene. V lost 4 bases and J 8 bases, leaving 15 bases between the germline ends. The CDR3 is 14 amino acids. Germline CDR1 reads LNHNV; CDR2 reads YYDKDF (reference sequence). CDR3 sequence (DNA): TGTGCCACCAGCAACCCCGCGGGCGGTGACACCATATATTTT. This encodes CATSNPAGGDTIYF.

DNA for the CDR3: TGCGCCAGCAGCCCACGACAGGGGATGAACACTGAAGCTTTCTTT. It encodes CASSPRQGMNTEAFF. The chain links TRBV5-1 to TRBJ1-1; 8 nucleotides agree with TRBD1. With 4 bases clipped from V and 0 bases from J, the junction kept 5 bases outside the gene matches. The CDR3 contains 15 residues. Per the germline V gene, CDR1 is SGHRS and CDR2 is YFSETQ.

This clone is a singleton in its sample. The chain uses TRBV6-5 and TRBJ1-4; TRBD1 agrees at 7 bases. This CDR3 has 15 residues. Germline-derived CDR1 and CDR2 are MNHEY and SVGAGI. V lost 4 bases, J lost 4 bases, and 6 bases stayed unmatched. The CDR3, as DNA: TGTGCCAGCAGTTCGGGACAGCGACGTAATGAAAAACTGTTTTTT. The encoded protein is CASSSGQRRNEKLFF.

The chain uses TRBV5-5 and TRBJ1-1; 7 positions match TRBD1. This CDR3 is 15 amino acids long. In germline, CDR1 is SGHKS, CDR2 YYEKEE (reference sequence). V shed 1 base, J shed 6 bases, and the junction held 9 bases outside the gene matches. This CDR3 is CASSLSAGGLAEAFF. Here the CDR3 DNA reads TGTGCCAGCAGCTTGAGTGCAGGGGGGCTCGCTGAAGCTTTCTTT.

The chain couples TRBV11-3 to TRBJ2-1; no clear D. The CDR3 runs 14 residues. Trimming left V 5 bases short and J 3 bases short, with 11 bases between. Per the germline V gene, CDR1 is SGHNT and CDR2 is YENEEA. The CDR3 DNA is TGTGCCAGCAGCCCTAAAGTAGACTACAATGAGCAGTTCTTC. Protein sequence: CASSPKVDYNEQFF.

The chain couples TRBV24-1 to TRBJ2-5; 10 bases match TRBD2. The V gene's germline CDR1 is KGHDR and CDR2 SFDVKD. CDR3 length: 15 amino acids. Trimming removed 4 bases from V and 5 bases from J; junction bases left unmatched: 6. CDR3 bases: TGTGCCACCAGTGACCCTAGCGGGAGATGGGAGACCCAGTACTTC. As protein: CATSDPSGRWETQYF.

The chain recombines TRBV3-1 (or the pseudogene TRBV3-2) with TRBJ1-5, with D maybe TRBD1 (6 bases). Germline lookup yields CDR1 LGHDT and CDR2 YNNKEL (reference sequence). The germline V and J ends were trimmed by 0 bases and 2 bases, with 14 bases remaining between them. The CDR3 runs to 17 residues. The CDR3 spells CASSQEAGGQGNQPQHF. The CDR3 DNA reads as TGTGCCAGCAGCCAAGAAGCGGGGGGCCAGGGCAATCAGCCCCAGCATTTT.

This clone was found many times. This chain's CDR3 is CASRQTGYTEAFF. CDR3 DNA sequence: TGTGCCAGCAGGCAAACAGGGTACACTGAAGCTTTCTTT. This chain links TRBV28 with TRBJ1-1, with D possibly being TRBD1 (6 bases). Between the trimmed V and J ends, which lost 6 bases and 3 bases, there was a span of 11 bases. This CDR3 is 13 amino acids long. The V gene's germline CDR1 is MDHEN and CDR2 SYDVKM.

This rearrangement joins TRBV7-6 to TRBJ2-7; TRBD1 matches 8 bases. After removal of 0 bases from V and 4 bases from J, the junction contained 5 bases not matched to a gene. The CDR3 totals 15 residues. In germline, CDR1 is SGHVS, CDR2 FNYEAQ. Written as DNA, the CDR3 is TGTGCCAGCAGCTTAGCGCCCAGGGGGCGTTACGAGCAGTACTTC. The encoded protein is CASSLAPRGRYEQYF. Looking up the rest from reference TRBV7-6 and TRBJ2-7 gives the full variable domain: GAGVSQSPRYKVTKRGQDVALRCDPISGHVSLYWYRQALGQGPEFLTYFNYEAQQDKSGLPNDRFSAERPEGSISTLTIQRTEQRDSAMYRCASSLAPRGRYEQYFGPGTRLTVT.

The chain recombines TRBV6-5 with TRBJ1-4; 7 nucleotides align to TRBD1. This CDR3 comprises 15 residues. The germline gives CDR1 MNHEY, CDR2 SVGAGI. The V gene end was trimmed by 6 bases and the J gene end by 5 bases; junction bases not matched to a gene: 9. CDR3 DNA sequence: TGTGCCAGCAGGGACCGGGACAGCCTGAATGAAAAACTGTTTTTT. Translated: CASRDRDSLNEKLFF.

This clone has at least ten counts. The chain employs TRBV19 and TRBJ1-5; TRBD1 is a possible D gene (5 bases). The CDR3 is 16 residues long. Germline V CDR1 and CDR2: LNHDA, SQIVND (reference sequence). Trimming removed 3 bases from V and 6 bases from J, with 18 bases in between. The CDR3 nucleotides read TGTGCCAGTAGTATTAGGGGACTGAGAGTTGGTCAGCCCCAGCATTTT. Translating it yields CASSIRGLRVGQPQHF.

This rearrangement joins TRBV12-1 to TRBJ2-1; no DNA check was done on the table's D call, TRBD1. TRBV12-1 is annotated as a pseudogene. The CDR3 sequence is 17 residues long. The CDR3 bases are TGTGCCAGCAGCTGGAACAGGACAGGGGATTTATACAATGAGCAGTTCTTC. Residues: CASSWNRTGDLYNEQFF.

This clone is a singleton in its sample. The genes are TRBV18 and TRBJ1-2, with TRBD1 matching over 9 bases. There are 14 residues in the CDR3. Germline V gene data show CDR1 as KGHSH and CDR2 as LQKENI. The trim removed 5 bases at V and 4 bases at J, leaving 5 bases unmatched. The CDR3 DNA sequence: TGTGCCAGCTCATCCGGACAGGGGCGCTATGGCTACACCTTC. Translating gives CASSSGQGRYGYTF.

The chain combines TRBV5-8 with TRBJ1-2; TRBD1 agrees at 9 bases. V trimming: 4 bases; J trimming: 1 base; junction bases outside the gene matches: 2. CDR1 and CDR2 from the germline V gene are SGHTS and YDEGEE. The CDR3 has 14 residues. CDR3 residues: CASSPTGGNYGYTF. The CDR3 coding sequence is TGTGCCAGCAGCCCGACAGGGGGTAACTATGGCTACACCTTC.

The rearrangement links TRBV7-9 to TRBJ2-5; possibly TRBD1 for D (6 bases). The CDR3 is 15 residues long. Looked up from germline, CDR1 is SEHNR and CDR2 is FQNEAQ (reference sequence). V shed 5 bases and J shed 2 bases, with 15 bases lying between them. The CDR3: CASSQNTGWQETQYF. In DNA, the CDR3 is TGTGCCAGCAGCCAAAATACAGGGTGGCAAGAGACCCAGTACTTC. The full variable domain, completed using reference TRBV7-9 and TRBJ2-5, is DTGVSQNPRHKITKRGQNVTFRCDPISEHNRLYWYRQTLGQGPEFLTYFQNEAQLEKSRLLSDRFSAERPKGSFSTLEIQRTEQGDSAMYLCASSQNTGWQETQYFGPGTRLLVL.

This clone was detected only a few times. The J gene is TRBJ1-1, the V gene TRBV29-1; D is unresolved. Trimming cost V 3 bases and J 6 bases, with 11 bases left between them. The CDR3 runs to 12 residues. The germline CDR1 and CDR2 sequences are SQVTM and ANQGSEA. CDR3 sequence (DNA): TGCAGCGTTGAGACAACAGCTTCTGAAGCTTTCTTT. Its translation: CSVETTASEAFF.

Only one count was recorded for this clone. The CDR3 here is CASSLIPGQGEGQFF. The CDR3 DNA sequence: TGCGCCAGCAGCTTGATCCCGGGACAGGGGGAAGGGCAGTTCTTC. This rearrangement joins TRBV5-1 to TRBJ2-1; TRBD1 aligns across 11 bases. CDR1 and CDR2 (germline): SGHRS, YFSETQ. The length of the CDR3 is 15 residues. Trimming at V came to 1 base and at J to 12 bases, leaving 9 bases not matched to a gene.

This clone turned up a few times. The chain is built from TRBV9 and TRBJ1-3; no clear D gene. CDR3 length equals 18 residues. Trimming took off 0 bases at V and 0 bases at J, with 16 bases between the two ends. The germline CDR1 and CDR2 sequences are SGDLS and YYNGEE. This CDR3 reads CASSVDQSGSRSGNTIYF. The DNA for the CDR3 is TGTGCCAGCAGCGTAGATCAGTCCGGGTCCCGCTCTGGAAACACCATATATTTT. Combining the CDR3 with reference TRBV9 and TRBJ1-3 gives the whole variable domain DSGVTQTPKHLITATGQRVTLRCSPRSGDLSVYWYQQSLDQGLQFLIQYYNGEERAKGNILERFSAQQFPDLHSELNLSSLELGDSALYFCASSVDQSGSRSGNTIYFGEGSWLTVV.

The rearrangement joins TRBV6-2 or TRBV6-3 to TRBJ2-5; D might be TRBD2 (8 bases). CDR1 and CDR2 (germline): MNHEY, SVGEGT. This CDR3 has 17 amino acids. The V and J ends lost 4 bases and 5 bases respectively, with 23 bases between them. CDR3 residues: CASSSTRPGRGLETQYF. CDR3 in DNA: TGTGCCAGCAGTTCGACGCGACCCGGGAGGGGGCTTGAGACCCAGTACTTC.

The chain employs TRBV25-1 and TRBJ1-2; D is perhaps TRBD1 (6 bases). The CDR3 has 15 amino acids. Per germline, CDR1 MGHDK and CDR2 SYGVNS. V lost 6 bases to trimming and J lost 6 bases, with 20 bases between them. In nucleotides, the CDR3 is TGTGCCAGCAGGAGGGCAGGGGCGAACGCTAATGGCTACACCTTC. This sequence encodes CASRRAGANANGYTF.

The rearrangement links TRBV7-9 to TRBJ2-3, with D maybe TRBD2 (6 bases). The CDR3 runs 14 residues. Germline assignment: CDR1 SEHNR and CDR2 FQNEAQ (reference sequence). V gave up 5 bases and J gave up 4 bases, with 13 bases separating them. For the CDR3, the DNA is TGTGCCAGCAGCCCGCGGGGAGCCCCAGATACGCAGTATTTT. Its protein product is CASSPRGAPDTQYF. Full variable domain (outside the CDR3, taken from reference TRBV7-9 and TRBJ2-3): DTGVSQNPRHKITKRGQNVTFRCDPISEHNRLYWYRQTLGQGPEFLTYFQNEAQLEKSRLLSDRFSAERPKGSFSTLEIQRTEQGDSAMYLCASSPRGAPDTQYFGPGTRLTVL.